The entry that follows covers one TCR beta chain sequence. As handled by the study authors: Amplification of reference gene primers provided the estimated nucleated cell counts. Clones were read by immunoSEQ multiplex PCR, and TCRdb kept only the in-frame ones, dropping some. That table is the source of V, J and clone size, and D and trimming were worked out from the DNA. The table shows 90,000 to 120,000 clones, with 85% to 95% occurring only once. The length of the CDR3 is 12 residues. Trimming took 10 bases from V and 5 from J, leaving 14 bases between them. Germline V gene data show CDR1 as LNHDA and CDR2 as SQIVND (reference sequence). The data were taken from a study of blood T cell repertoires in COVID-19. Study details: Samples representing acute and convalescent COVID-19 were sourced from the United States, Italy and Spain. The analysed material was cDNA or gDNA that came from T cells, B-cell-depleted T cells, or PBMCs.

The clonotype comes from a woman aged 25-40 years with acute or convalescent COVID-19. The chain recombines TRBV19 with TRBJ2-5, with a possible D match to TRBD2 (6 bases). Specimen: peripheral blood. CDR3 region: CATAGLGETQYF. CDR3 sequence (DNA): TGTGCCACCGCGGGGCTGGGGGAGACCCAGTACTTC.